A selection of T cell receptor beta chains follows, all from one sample in a study of T cells in Graves' hyperthyroidism and ophthalmopathy. MiXCR, run by TCRdb on the multiplex PCR reads, gives a single entry per CDR3 protein. The data contain approximately 600,000 distinct CDR3 sequences, 14% of them singletons. Specimen: blood. The receptors were gathered from a woman aged 25 to 39 with Graves' hyperthyroidism that later progressed to Graves' ophthalmopathy. Each CDR3 is given with its conserved first and last residue. D genes are given only for firm matches. Clone size is stated in some rows and not others, as once, few, many or a class when expanded.

j_call d_call clone_size v_call cdr3_nt cdr3_aa
TRBJ2-5 - few TRBV5-1 TGCGCCAGCAGCTTGGATCAGGGGCAAGAGACCCAGTACTTC CASSLDQGQETQYF
TRBJ1-1 - many TRBV28 TGTGCCAGCAGTCCTGCCGGCAGTATGAACACTGAAGCTTTCTTT CASSPAGSMNTEAFF
TRBJ2-3 - many TRBV10-2 TGCGCCAGCAGGGAGGACTCGCGGGGCACAGATACGCAGTATTTT CASREDSRGTDTQYF
TRBJ1-1 - many TRBV7-9 TGTGCCAGCTCCCGGATGAACACTGAAGCTTTCTTT CASSRMNTEAFF
TRBJ2-1 - many TRBV12-5 TGTGCTAGTGGTTTGGGAGGGAACAATGAGCAGTTCTTC CASGLGGNNEQFF
TRBJ2-2 - - TRBV24-1 TGTGCCACCGGCCCCCGGGGAATTACCGGGGAGCTGTTTTTT CATGPRGITGELFF
TRBJ1-1 - - TRBV7-8 TGTGCCAGCAGACCCCCTGTTCAGACTGAAGCTTTCTTT CASRPPVQTEAFF
TRBJ1-6 - many TRBV9 TGTGCCAGCAGCGTAGAGTCGAATAATTCACCCCTCCACTTT CASSVESNNSPLHF
TRBJ2-7 TRBD1 - TRBV10-3 TGTGCCGGAAGCCGGGACAGGGGTTACGAGCAGTACTTC CAGSRDRGYEQYF
TRBJ1-5 TRBD1 many TRBV24-1 TGTGCCACCAGTGATCAGGGGGCAAGACAGCCCCAGCATTTT CATSDQGARQPQHF
TRBJ1-1 - many TRBV20-1 TGCAGTGCTAGAGTTGAGGGTATGGGGAACACTGAAGCTTTCTTT CSARVEGMGNTEAFF
TRBJ2-5 TRBD2 many TRBV11-3 TGTGCCAGCAGCATTACTAGCGGCGAGACCCAGTACTTC CASSITSGETQYF
TRBJ1-4 - many TRBV11-3 TGTGCCAGCAGCTTGGAATACGAAAAACTGTTTTTT CASSLEYEKLFF
TRBJ2-5 TRBD2 many TRBV20-1 TGCAGTGCCGTCCCCGGGGGGCAAGAGACCCAGTACTTC CSAVPGGQETQYF
TRBJ2-3 - many TRBV4-1 TGCGCCAGCCGCGGGACACCAAGCACAGATACGCAGTATTTT CASRGTPSTDTQYF
TRBJ2-1 - many TRBV3-1 TGTGCCAGCAGCCAAGCCCTCAGGGAGGAGCAGTTCTTC CASSQALREEQFF
TRBJ2-3 TRBD1 many TRBV28 TGTGCCAGCAGTTTTGGGACAGGCACAGATACGCAGTATTTT CASSFGTGTDTQYF
TRBJ2-3 TRBD2 - TRBV20-1 TGCAGTGCTAGGGGACTAGCGGGAGCCAGGGGGGATACGCAGTATTTT CSARGLAGARGDTQYF
TRBJ1-1 - many TRBV5-1 TGCGCCAGCAGCTCCCGGCACGGTCTCCCTGAAGCTTTCTTT CASSSRHGLPEAFF
TRBJ2-1 TRBD2 few TRBV5-1 TGCGCCAGCAGCCTCGGGACTAGCGGGAGGGACAATGAGCAGTTCTTC CASSLGTSGRDNEQFF
TRBJ2-7 TRBD2 - TRBV20-1 TGCAGTGCTAGAGGGACTAGCGGGACCAACTCCTACGAGCAGTACTTC CSARGTSGTNSYEQYF
TRBJ1-5 - many TRBV24-1 TGTGCCACCTCGTCAGCGTCGGGCAATCAGCCCCAGCATTTT CATSSASGNQPQHF
TRBJ1-4 - many TRBV24-1 TGTGCCACCAGTGATAGGTCCCGCGATGGCGAAAAACTGTTTTTT CATSDRSRDGEKLFF
TRBJ1-4 - many TRBV28 TGTGCCAGCAGTTTGTCGAGCGGTTATGAAAAACTGTTTTTT CASSLSSGYEKLFF
TRBJ1-3 TRBD1 - TRBV20-1 TGCAGTGCTAGACCAGGGGACAGGGGGTCCTTTTCTGGAAACACCATATATTTT CSARPGDRGSFSGNTIYF
TRBJ2-7 TRBD2 - TRBV7-3 TGTGCCAGCAGCCGGACTAGCGGTGCCGAGCAGTACTTC CASSRTSGAEQYF
TRBJ2-2 TRBD2 many TRBV6-1 TGTGCCATAAGCCGTAGCGGGGAGAACACCGGGGAGCTGTTTTTT CAISRSGENTGELFF
TRBJ2-7 - - TRBV18 TGTGCCAGCTCACCCGACAGGCTAAACCCCTACGAGCAGTACTTC CASSPDRLNPYEQYF
TRBJ1-5 TRBD1 few TRBV6-1 TGTGCCAGCGGACAAGATTCCAGGGGGCGACAGCCCCAGCATTTT CASGQDSRGRQPQHF
TRBJ1-3 - few TRBV30 TGTGCCTGGAGGATCGGGGAAAACACCATATATTTT CAWRIGENTIYF
TRBJ1-5 - - TRBV20-1 TGCAGTGCTAGAGAAAACAGCGATAGCAATCAGCCCCAGCATTTT CSARENSDSNQPQHF
TRBJ2-1 - many TRBV3-1 TGTGCCAGCAGCCCCACCGCGGCCTGGGCCCGCAGCAATGAGCAGTTCTTC CASSPTAAWARSNEQFF
TRBJ2-1 TRBD2 few TRBV20-1 TGCAGTGCTAGAGTAGCGGGAGGGTCGGGTGAGCAGTTCTTC CSARVAGGSGEQFF
TRBJ2-5 TRBD1 many TRBV12-3/TRBV12-4 TGTGCCAGCAGTCCTGACAGGGCGGAGACCCAGTACTTC CASSPDRAETQYF
TRBJ2-7 TRBD1 many TRBV6-2/TRBV6-3 TGTGCCAGCAGTTACCTTGGACAGGGGCCAAACGAGCAGTACTTC CASSYLGQGPNEQYF
TRBJ2-4 - many TRBV12-3/TRBV12-4 TGTGCCAGCGGAAGTAGCGCCAAAAACATTCAGTACTTC CASGSSAKNIQYF